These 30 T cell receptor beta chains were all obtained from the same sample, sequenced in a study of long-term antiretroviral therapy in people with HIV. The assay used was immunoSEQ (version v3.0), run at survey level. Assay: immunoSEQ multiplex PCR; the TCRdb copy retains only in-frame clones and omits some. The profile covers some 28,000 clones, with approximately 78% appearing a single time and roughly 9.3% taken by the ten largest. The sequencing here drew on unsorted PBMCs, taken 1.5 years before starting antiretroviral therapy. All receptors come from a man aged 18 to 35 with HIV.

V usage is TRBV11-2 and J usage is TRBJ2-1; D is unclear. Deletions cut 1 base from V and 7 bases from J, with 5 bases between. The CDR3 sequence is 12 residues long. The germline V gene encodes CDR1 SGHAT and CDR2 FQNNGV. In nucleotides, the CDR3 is TGTGCCAGCAGCTTAGTAGTTAATGAGCAGTTCTTC. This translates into CASSLVVNEQFF.

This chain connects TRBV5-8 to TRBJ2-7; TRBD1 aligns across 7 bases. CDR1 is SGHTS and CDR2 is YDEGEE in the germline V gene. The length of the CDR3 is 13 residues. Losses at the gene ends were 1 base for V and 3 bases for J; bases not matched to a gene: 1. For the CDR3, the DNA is TGTGCCAGCAGCTTGCAGGGGGACTACGAGCAGTACTTC. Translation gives CASSLQGDYEQYF.

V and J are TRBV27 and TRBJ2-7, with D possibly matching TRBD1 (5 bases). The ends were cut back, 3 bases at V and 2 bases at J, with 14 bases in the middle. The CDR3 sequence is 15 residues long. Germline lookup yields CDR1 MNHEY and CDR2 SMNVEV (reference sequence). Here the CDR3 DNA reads TGTGCCAGCAGTTTTTCAGGGAAACCCACCTACGAGCAGTACTTC. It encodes CASSFSGKPTYEQYF.

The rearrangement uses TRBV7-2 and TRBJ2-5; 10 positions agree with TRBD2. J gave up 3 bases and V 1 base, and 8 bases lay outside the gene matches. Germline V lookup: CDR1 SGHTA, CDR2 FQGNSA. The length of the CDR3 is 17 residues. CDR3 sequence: CASSLVSGGQGEETQYF. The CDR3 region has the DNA TGTGCCAGCAGCTTAGTTAGCGGGGGGCAAGGGGAAGAGACCCAGTACTTC.

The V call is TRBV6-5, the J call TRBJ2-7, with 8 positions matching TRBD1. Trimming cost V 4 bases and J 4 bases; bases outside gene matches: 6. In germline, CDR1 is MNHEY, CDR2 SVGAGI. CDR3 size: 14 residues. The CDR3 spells CASSSGQGIYEQYF. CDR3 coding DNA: TGTGCCAGCAGTTCCGGACAGGGAATTTACGAGCAGTACTTC.

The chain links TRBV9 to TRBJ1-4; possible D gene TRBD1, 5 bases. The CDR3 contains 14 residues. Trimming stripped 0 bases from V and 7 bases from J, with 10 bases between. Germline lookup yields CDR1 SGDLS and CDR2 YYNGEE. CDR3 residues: CASSVEGIGEKLFF. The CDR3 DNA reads TGTGCCAGCAGCGTAGAGGGGATTGGTGAAAAACTGTTTTTT.

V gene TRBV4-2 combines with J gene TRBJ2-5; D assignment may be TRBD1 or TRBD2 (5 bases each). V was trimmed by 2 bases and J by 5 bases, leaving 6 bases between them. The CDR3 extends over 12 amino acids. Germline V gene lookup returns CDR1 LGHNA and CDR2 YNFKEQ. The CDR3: CASSQWGETQYF. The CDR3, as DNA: TGTGCCAGCAGCCAATGGGGGGAGACCCAGTACTTC.

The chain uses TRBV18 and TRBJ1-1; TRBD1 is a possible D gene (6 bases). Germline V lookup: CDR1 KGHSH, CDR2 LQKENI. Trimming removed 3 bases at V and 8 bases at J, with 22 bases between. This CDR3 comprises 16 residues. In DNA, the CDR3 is TGTGCCAGCTCACCTCGTTCTGACCGGATAGGGGGGGAAGCTTTCTTT. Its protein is CASSPRSDRIGGEAFF. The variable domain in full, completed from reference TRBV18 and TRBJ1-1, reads NAGVMQNPRHLVRRRGQEARLRCSPMKGHSHVYWYRQLPEEGLKFMVYLQKENIIDESGMPKERFSAEFPKEGPSILRIQQVVRGDSAAYFCASSPRSDRIGGEAFFGQGTRLTVV.

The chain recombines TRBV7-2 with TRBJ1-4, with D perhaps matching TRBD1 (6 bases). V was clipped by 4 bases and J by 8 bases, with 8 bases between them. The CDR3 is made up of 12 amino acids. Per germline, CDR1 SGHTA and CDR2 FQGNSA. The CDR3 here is CASSSQGEKLFF. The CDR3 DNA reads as TGTGCCAGCAGCTCACAGGGAGAAAAACTGTTTTTT. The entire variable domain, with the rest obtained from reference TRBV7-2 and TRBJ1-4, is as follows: GAGVSQSPSNKVTEKGKDVELRCDPISGHTALYWYRQSLGQGLEFLIYFQGNSAPDKSGLPSDRFSAERTGGSVSTLTIQRTQQEDSAVYLCASSSQGEKLFFGSGTQLSVL.

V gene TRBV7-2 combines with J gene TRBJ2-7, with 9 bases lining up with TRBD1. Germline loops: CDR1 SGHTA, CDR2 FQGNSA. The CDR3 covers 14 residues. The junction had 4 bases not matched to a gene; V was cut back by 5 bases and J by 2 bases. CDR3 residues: CASSMNRGPYEQYF. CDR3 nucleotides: TGTGCCAGCAGCATGAACAGGGGGCCCTACGAGCAGTACTTC.

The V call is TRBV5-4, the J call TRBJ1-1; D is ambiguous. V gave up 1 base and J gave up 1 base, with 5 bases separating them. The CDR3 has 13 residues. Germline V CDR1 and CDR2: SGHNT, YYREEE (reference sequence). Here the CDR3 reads CASSLPANTEAFF. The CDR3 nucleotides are TGTGCCAGCAGCTTGCCAGCGAACACTGAAGCTTTCTTT.

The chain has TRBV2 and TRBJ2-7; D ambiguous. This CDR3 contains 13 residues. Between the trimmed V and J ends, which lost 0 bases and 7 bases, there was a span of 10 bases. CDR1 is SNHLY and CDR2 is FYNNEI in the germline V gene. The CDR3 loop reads CASSEAHMREQYF. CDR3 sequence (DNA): TGTGCCAGCAGTGAAGCGCACATGAGGGAGCAGTACTTC.

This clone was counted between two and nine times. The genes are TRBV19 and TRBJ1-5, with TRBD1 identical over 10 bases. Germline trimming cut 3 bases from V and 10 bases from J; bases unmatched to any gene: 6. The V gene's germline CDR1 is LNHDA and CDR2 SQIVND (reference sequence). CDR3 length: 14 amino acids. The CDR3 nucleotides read TGTGCCAGTAGTATCCATGGACAGGGGGAACCCCAGCATTTT. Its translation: CASSIHGQGEPQHF.

The CDR3 DNA reads as TGCGCCAGCAGCCAAGGGGGTGGTGCGTATAGCACAGATACGCAGTATTTT. This gives the protein CASSQGGGAYSTDTQYF. The chain combines TRBV4-3 with TRBJ2-3; D gene ambiguous. V lost 1 base and J 0 bases, leaving 14 bases between the germline ends. The CDR3 contains 17 residues. The V gene's germline CDR1 is LGHNA and CDR2 YSLEER.

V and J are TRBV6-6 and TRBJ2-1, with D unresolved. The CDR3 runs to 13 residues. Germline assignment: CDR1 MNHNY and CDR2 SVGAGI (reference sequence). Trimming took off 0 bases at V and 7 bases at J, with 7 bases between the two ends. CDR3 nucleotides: TGTGCCAGCAGTTACTCTCCTGGAAATGAGCAGTTCTTC. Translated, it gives CASSYSPGNEQFF.

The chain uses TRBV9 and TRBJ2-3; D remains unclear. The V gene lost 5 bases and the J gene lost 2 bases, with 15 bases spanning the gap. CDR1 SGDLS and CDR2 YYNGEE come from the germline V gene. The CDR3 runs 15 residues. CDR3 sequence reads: CASSRSSHDTDTQYF. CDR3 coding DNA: TGTGCCAGCAGTCGCTCGTCGCACGACACAGATACGCAGTATTTT.

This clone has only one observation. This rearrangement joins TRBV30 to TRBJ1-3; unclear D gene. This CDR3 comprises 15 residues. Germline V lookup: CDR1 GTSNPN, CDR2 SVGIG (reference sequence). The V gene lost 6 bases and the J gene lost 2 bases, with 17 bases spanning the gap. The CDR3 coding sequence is TGTGCCTGCTCACCCTCTCACGGGCCTGGAAACACCATATATTTT. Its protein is CACSPSHGPGNTIYF.

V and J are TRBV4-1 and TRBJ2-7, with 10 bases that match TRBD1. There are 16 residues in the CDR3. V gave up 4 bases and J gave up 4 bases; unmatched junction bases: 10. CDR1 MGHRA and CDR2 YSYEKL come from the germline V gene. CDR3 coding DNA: TGCGCCAGCAGCCGTTCTTTGCGGGACAGGGGTTACGAGCAGTACTTC. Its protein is CASSRSLRDRGYEQYF.

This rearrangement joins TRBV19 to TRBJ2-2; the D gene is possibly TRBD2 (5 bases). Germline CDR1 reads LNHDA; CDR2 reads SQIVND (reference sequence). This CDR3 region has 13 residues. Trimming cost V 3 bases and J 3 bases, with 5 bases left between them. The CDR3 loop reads CASSIGDTGELFF. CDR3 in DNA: TGTGCCAGTAGTATCGGGGACACCGGGGAGCTGTTTTTT.

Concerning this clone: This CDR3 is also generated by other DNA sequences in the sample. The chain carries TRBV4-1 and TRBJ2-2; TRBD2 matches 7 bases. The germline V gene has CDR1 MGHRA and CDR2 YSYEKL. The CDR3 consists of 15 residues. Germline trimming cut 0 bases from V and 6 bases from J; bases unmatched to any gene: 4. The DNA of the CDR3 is TGCGCCAGCAGCCAAGACCCGGGGGGAGCCGGGGAGCTGTTTTTT. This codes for CASSQDPGGAGELFF.

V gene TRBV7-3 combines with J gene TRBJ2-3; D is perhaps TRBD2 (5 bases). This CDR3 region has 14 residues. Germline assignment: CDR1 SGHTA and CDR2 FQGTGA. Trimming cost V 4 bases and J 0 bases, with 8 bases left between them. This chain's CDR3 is CASSWTLSTDTQYF. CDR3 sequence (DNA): TGTGCCAGCAGCTGGACTCTTAGCACAGATACGCAGTATTTT.

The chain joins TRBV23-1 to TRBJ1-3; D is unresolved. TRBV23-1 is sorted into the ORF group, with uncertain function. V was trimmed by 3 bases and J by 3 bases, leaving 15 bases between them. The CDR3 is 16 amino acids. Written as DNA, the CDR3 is TGCGCCAGCAGTCAGCTAACCGTCACTCTTGGAAACACCATATATTTT. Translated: CASSQLTVTLGNTIYF.

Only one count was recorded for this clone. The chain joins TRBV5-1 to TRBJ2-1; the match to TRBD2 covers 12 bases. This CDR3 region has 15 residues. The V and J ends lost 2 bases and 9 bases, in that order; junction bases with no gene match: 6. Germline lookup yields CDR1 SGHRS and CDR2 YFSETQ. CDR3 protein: CASSLRTSGDGEQFF. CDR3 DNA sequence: TGCGCCAGCAGCTTAAGGACTAGCGGGGACGGTGAGCAGTTCTTC.

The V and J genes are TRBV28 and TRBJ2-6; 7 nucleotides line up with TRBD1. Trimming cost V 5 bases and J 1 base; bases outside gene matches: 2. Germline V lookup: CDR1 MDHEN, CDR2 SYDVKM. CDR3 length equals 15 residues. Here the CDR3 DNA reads TGTGCCAGCAGTCCGACAGGGTCTGGGGCCAACGTCCTGACTTTC. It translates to CASSPTGSGANVLTF.

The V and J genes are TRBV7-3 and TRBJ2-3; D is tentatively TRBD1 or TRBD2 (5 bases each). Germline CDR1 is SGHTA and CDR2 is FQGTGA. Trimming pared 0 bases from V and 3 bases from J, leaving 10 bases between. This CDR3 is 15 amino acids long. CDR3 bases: TGTGCCAGCAGCTTAACGTTAGGGACGACAGATACGCAGTATTTT. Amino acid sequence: CASSLTLGTTDTQYF. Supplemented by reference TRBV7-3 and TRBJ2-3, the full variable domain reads GAGVSQTPSNKVTEKGKYVELRCDPISGHTALYWYRQSLGQGPEFLIYFQGTGAADDSGLPNDRFFAVRPEGSVSTLKIQRTERGDSAVYLCASSLTLGTTDTQYFGPGTRLTVL.

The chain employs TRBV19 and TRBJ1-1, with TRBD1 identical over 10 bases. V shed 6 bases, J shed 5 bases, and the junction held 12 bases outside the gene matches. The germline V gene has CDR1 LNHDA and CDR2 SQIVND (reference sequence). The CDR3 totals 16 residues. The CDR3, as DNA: TGTGCCAGTAGCCCAGGGGGGACAGGGGTTGGAACTGAAGCTTTCTTT. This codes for CASSPGGTGVGTEAFF.

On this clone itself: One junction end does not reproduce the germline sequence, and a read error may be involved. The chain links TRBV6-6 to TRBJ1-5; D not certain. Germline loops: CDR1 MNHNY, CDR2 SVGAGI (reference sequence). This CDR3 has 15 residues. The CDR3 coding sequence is TGTGCCAGCAGTTACTCGAGTCCCAGCAGTCAGCCCCAGCATTTT. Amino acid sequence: CASSYSSPSSQPQHF.

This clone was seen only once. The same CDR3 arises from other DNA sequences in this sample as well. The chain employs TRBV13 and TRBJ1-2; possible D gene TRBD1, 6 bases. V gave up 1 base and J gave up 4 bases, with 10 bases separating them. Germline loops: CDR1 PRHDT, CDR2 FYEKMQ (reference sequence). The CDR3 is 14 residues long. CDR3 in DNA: TGTGCCAGCAGCTTAGCTCCGGACAGCTATGGCTACACCTTC. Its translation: CASSLAPDSYGYTF. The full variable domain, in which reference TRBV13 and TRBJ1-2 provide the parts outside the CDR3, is AAGVIQSPRHLIKEKRETATLKCYPIPRHDTVYWYQQGPGQDPQFLISFYEKMQSDKGSIPDRFSAQQFSDYHSELNMSSLELGDSALYFCASSLAPDSYGYTFGSGTRLTVV.

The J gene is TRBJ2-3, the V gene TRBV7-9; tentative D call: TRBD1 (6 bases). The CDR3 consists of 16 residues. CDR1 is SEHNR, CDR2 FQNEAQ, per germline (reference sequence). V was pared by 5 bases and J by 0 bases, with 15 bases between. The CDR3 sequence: CASSTLYRASTDTQYF. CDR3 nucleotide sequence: TGTGCCAGCAGCACCTTGTACAGGGCTAGCACAGATACGCAGTATTTT.

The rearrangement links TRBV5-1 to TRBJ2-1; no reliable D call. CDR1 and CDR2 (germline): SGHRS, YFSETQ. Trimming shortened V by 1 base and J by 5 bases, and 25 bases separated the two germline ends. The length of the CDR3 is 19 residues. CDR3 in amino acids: CASSLSPRKRQVTNNEQFF. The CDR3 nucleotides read TGCGCCAGCAGCTTGTCCCCTCGGAAGCGCCAGGTTACCAACAATGAGCAGTTCTTC.